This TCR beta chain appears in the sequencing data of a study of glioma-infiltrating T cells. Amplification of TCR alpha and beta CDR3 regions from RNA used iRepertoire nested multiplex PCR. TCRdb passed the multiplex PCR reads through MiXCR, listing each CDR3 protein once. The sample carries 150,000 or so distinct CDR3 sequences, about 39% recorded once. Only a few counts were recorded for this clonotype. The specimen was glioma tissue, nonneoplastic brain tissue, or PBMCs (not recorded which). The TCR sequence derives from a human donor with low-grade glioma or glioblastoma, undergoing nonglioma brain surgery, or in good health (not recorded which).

In DNA form, the CDR3 reads TGTGCCAGCAGTAGCTCAGGGGGCTACGAGCAGTACTTC. Residues: CASSSSGGYEQYF. The chain uses TRBV6-1 and TRBJ2-7; 7 nucleotides agree with TRBD1. The CDR3 has 13 residues. Germline V gives CDR1 MNHNS, CDR2 SASEGT. J gave up 3 bases and V 5 bases, and 4 bases lay outside the gene matches.